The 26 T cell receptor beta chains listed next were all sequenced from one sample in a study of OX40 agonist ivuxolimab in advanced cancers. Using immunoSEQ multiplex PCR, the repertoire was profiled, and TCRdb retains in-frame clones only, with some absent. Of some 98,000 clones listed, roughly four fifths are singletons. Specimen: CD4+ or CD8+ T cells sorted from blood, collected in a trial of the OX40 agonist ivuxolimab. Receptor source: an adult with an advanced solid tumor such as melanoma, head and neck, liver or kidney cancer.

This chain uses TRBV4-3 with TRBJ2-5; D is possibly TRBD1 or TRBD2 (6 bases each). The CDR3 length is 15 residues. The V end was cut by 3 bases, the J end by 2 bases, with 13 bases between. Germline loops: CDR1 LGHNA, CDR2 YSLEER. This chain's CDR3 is CASSHGRGQQETQYF. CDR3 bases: TGCGCCAGCAGCCACGGTCGGGGGCAGCAAGAGACCCAGTACTTC.

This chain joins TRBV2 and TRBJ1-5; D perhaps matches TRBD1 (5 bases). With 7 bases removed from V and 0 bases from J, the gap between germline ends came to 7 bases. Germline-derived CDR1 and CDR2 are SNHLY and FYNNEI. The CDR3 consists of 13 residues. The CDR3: CASMGDSNQPQHF. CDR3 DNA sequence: TGTGCCAGCATGGGGGATAGCAATCAGCCCCAGCATTTT.

CDR3 nucleotides: TGTGCCAGCAGCGTAGCACTAGCGGGAGGGAATGAGCAGTTCTTC. Protein: CASSVALAGGNEQFF. The gene calls are TRBV9 and TRBJ2-1; 13 bases fit TRBD2. Germline V gives CDR1 SGDLS, CDR2 YYNGEE. With 0 bases clipped from V and 7 bases from J, the junction kept 1 base outside the gene matches. The CDR3 loop spans 15 amino acids.

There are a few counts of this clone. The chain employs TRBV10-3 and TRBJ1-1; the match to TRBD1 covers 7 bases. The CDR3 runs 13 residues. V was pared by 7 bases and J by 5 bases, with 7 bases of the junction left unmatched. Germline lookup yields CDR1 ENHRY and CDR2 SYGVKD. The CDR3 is CAITRQGGTEAFF. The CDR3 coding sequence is TGTGCCATCACCAGACAGGGAGGGACTGAAGCTTTCTTT.

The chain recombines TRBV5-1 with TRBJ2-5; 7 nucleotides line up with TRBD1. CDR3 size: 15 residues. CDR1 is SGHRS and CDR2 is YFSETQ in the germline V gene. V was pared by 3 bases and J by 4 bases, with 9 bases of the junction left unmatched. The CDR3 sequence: CASSSGTAGVETQYF. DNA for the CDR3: TGCGCCAGCAGCTCCGGGACAGCTGGGGTAGAGACCCAGTACTTC.

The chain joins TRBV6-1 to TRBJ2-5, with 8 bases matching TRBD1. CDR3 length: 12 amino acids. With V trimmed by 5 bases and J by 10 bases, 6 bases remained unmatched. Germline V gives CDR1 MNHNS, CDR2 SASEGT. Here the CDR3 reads CASSKDREDQYF. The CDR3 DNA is TGTGCCAGCAGTAAGGACAGGGAAGACCAGTACTTC.

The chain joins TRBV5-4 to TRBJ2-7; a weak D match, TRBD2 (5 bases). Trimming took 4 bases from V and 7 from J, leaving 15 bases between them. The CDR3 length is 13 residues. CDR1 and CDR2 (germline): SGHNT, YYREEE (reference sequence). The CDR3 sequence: CASSGSRRQEQYF. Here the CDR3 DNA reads TGTGCCAGCAGCGGTAGCAGGAGGCAGGAGCAGTACTTC.

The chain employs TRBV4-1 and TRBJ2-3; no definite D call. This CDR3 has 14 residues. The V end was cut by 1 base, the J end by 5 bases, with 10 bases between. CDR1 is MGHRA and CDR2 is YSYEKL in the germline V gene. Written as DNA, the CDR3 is TGCGCCAGCAGCCAAGCTCCTGCACGAGATACGCAGTATTTT. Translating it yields CASSQAPARDTQYF.

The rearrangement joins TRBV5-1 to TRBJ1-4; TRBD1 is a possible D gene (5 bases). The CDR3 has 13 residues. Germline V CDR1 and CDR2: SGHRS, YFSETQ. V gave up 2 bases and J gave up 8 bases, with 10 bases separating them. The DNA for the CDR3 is TGCGCCAGCAGCTTTGACAGAAGAGAAAAACTGTTTTTT. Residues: CASSFDRREKLFF.

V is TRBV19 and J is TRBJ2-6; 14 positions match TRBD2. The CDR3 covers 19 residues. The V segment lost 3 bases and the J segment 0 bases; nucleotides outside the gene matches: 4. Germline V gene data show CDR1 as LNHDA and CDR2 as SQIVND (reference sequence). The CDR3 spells CASSMGTSGGDSGANVLTF. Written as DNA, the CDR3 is TGTGCCAGTAGTATGGGGACTAGCGGGGGAGACTCTGGGGCCAACGTCCTGACTTTC.

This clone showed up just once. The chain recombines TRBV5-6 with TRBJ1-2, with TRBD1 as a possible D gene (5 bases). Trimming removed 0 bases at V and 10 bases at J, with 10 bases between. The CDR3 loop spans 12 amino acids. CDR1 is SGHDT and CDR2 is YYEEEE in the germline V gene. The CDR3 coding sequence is TGTGCCAGCAGCTTGGCCCAGGGTCACTACACCTTC. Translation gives CASSLAQGHYTF.

Here the CDR3 DNA reads TGCGCCAGCAGTGAGTCAAAAAACTATGGCTACACCTTC. It translates to CASSESKNYGYTF. The V call is TRBV10-1, the J call TRBJ1-2; D is unclear. Germline CDR1 WNHNN, CDR2 SYGVQD (reference sequence). CDR3 length equals 13 residues. The V end was cut by 0 bases, the J end by 2 bases, with 4 bases between.

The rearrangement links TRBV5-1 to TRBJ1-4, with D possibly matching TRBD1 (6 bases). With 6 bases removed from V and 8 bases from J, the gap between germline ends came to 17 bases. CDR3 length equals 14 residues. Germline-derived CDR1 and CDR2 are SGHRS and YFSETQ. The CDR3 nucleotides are TGCGCCAGCAATTTTGGGTCTCAGGGGGAAAAACTGTTTTTT. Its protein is CASNFGSQGEKLFF.

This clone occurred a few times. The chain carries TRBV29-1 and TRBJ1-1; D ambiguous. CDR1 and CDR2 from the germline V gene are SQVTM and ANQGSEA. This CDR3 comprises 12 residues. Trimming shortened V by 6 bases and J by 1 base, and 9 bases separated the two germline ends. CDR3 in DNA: TGCAGCGTGCTCCGGGGGAACACTGAAGCTTTCTTT. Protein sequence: CSVLRGNTEAFF.

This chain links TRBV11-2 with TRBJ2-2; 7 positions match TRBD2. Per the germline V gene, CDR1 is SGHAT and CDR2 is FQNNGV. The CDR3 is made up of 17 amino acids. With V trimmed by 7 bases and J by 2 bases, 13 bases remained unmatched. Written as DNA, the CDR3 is TGTGCCAGCAACCCCGGACTAGGGTCCCTAAACACCGGGGAGCTGTTTTTT. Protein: CASNPGLGSLNTGELFF. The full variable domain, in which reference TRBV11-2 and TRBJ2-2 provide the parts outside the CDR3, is EAGVAQSPRYKIIEKRQSVAFWCNPISGHATLYWYQQILGQGPKLLIQFQNNGVVDDSQLPKDRFSAERLKGVDSTLKIQPAKLEDSAVYLCASNPGLGSLNTGELFFGEGSRLTVL.

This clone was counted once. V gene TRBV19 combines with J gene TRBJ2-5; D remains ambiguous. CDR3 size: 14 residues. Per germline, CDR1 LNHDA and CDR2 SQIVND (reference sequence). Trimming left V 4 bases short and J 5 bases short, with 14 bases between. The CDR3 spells CASSTRRPAETQYF. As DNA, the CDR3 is TGTGCCAGTAGTACCCGGCGTCCGGCGGAGACCCAGTACTTC.

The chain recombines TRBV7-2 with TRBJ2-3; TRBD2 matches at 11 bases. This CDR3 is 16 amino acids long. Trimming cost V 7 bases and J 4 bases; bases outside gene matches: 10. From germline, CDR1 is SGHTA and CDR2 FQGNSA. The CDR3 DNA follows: TGTGCCAGCACCCTCCGCCCTAGCGGGGGGTCAGATACGCAGTATTTT. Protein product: CASTLRPSGGSDTQYF. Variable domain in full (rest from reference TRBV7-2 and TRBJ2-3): GAGVSQSPSNKVTEKGKDVELRCDPISGHTALYWYRQSLGQGLEFLIYFQGNSAPDKSGLPSDRFSAERTGGSVSTLTIQRTQQEDSAVYLCASTLRPSGGSDTQYFGPGTRLTVL.

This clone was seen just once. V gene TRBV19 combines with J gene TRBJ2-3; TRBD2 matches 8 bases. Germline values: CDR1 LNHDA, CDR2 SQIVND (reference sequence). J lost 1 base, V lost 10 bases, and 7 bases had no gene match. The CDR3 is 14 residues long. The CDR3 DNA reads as TGTGCCACTCGCGCGACTAGCGGCACAGATACGCAGTATTTT. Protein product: CATRATSGTDTQYF.

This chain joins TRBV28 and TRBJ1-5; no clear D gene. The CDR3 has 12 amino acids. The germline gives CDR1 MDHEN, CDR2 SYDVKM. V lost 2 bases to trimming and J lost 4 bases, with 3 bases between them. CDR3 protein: CASSLINQPQHF. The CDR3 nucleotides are TGTGCCAGCAGTTTAATAAATCAGCCCCAGCATTTT. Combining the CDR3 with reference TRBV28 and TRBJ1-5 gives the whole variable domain DVKVTQSSRYLVKRTGEKVFLECVQDMDHENMFWYRQDPGLGLRLIYFSYDVKMKEKGDIPEGYSVSREKKERFSLILESASTNQTSMYLCASSLINQPQHFGDGTRLSIL.

CDR3 sequence: CASTLTATNEKLFF. CDR3 nucleotide sequence: TGTGCCAGCACCCTCACTGCAACTAATGAAAAACTGTTTTTT. This sequence joins TRBV6-1 and TRBJ1-4, with D uncertain. The CDR3 has 14 amino acids. Trimming cost V 7 bases and J 0 bases, with 9 bases left between them. From germline, CDR1 is MNHNS and CDR2 SASEGT.

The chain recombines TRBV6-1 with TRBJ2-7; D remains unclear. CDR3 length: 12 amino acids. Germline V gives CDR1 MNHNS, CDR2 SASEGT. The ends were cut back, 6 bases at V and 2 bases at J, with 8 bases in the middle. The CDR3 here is CASSDKPYEQYF. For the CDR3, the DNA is TGTGCCAGCAGCGACAAACCCTACGAGCAGTACTTC.

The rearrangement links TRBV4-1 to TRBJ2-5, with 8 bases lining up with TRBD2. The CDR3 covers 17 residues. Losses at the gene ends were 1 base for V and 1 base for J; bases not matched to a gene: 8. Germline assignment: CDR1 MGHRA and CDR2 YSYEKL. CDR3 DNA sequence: TGCGCCAGCAGCCAAGCATTAGTCGGACTAGCCCAAGAGACCCAGTACTTC. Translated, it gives CASSQALVGLAQETQYF.

The DNA for the CDR3 is TGTGCCAGCAGCCGAGAGGCTAGCGGGGGCACCGGGGAGCTGTTTTTT. It codes for CASSREASGGTGELFF. The rearrangement uses TRBV11-2 and TRBJ2-2, with 10 bases aligning to TRBD2. The CDR3 contains 16 residues. V shed 5 bases and J 4 bases; nucleotides not matched to a gene: 7. Germline-derived CDR1 and CDR2 are SGHAT and FQNNGV.

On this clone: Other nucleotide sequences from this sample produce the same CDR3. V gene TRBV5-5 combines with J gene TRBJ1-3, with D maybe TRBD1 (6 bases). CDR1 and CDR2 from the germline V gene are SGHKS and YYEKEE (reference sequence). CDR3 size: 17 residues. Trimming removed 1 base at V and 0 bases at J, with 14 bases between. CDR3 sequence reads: CASSLIGTPSSGNTIYF. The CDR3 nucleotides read TGTGCCAGCAGCTTGATCGGGACACCGAGCTCTGGAAACACCATATATTTT.

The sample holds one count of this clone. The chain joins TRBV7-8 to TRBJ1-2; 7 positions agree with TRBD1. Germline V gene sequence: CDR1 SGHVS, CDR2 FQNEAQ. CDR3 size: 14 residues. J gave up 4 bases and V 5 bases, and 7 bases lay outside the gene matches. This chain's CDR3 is CASSPTGQTYGYTF. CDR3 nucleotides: TGTGCCAGCAGCCCCACGGGACAGACCTATGGCTACACCTTC.

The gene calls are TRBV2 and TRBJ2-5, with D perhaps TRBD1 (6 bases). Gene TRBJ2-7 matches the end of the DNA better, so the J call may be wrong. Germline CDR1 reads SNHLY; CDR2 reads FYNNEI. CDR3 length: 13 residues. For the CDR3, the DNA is TGTGCCACCAAACGGGACAACCGATACGAGCAGTACTTC. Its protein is CATKRDNRYEQYF.